Below, 10 T cell receptor beta chains from the same sample are listed, as sequenced in a study of blood T cells in healthy people across ages. Combining a sample-barcoded 5' primer with a J-beta primer mix, a second PCR ran for about 7 to 12 cycles. Using its own MiXCR run on the 5' RACE reads, TCRdb lists one record per CDR3 protein. The sample contains about 1,400,000 distinct CDR3 sequences, around 59% of which appear only once. Material: blood. The receptors come from a man aged 18 to 30 in good health.

This clonotype has just a few counts. V gene TRBV10-3 combines with J gene TRBJ1-2, with 7 bases aligning to TRBD1. Germline lookup yields CDR1 ENHRY and CDR2 SYGVKD. The length of the CDR3 is 12 residues. The V and J ends lost 5 bases and 4 bases, in that order; junction bases with no gene match: 1. CDR3 amino acids: CAISRDSYGYTF. Here the CDR3 DNA reads TGTGCCATCAGTCGGGACAGCTATGGCTACACCTTC.

CDR3 sequence (DNA): TGCAGTGCTAGGTACCAAACCTACGAGCAGTACTTC. Protein sequence: CSARYQTYEQYF. This chain uses TRBV20-1 with TRBJ2-4; D gene uncertain. The DNA end lines up better with TRBJ2-7; the J call may be wrong. This CDR3 spans 12 amino acids. The germline gives CDR1 DFQATT, CDR2 SNEGSKA (reference sequence).

The chain has TRBV4-1 and TRBJ1-4; D unclear. Trimming shortened V by 1 base and J by 5 bases, and 14 bases separated the two germline ends. The CDR3 sequence is 16 residues long. Germline CDR1 MGHRA, CDR2 YSYEKL. The CDR3, as DNA: TGCGCCAGCAGCCAAGGGGATGCGGGTGGGAATGAAAAACTGTTTTTT. Translated, it gives CASSQGDAGGNEKLFF.

The chain links TRBV7-9 to TRBJ2-3, with D uncertain. This CDR3 spans 17 amino acids. Per germline, CDR1 SEHNR and CDR2 FQNEAQ (reference sequence). The ends were cut back, 3 bases at V and 1 base at J, with 17 bases in the middle. The CDR3 protein is CASSFLVGHPGTDTQYF. CDR3 nucleotide sequence: TGTGCCAGCAGCTTTTTGGTGGGTCATCCGGGCACAGATACGCAGTATTTT.

The chain recombines TRBV6-4 with TRBJ1-5; 7 bases line up with TRBD1. Trimming removed 6 bases from V and 3 bases from J; junction bases left unmatched: 8. Looked up from germline, CDR1 is MRHNA and CDR2 is SNTAGT. The CDR3 is made up of 15 amino acids. The CDR3 spells CASRSLDRVNQPQHF. The DNA for the CDR3 is TGTGCCAGCAGATCCCTAGACAGGGTCAATCAGCCCCAGCATTTT.

This clonotype was observed a handful of times. V is TRBV20-1 and J is TRBJ1-5; D is undetermined. This CDR3 has 15 residues. Trimming cost V 3 bases and J 0 bases, with 12 bases left between them. From germline, CDR1 is DFQATT and CDR2 SNEGSKA (reference sequence). DNA for the CDR3: TGCAGTGCTAGTAACCTCGGGGATAGCAATCAGCCCCAGCATTTT. Translating gives CSASNLGDSNQPQHF.

The DNA of the CDR3 is TGTGCCAGCAGCCCCGACCCCCATCGGGATGAGCAGTTCTTC. It encodes CASSPDPHRDEQFF. The chain links TRBV7-7 to TRBJ2-1; unclear D gene. The CDR3 has 14 amino acids. V lost 5 bases, J lost 8 bases, and 16 bases lay in between. Germline values: CDR1 SSHAT, CDR2 FNYEAQ (reference sequence).

The V and J genes are TRBV7-9 and TRBJ2-6, with D possibly TRBD2 on 6 matching bases. Trimming shortened V by 2 bases and J by 3 bases, and 14 bases separated the two germline ends. CDR3 size: 17 residues. The germline V gene encodes CDR1 SEHNR and CDR2 FQNEAQ (reference sequence). The CDR3 coding sequence is TGTGCCAGCAGCTTATTTGGTGCGGGGTTTGGGGCCAACGTCCTGACTTTC. Its translation is CASSLFGAGFGANVLTF.

V and J are TRBV5-1 and TRBJ1-1; 9 bases are shared with TRBD1. The ends lost 0 bases at V and 6 bases at J; junction bases unmatched: 3. Germline CDR1 SGHRS, CDR2 YFSETQ. The CDR3 loop spans 14 amino acids. The CDR3 DNA reads TGCGCCAGCAGCTTGGGGGACAGGGCCTCTGAAGCTTTCTTT. Amino acids: CASSLGDRASEAFF.

The V gene is TRBV11-2, the J gene TRBJ2-4, with D perhaps being TRBD1 or TRBD2 (5 bases each). V lost 3 bases, J lost 0 bases, and 33 bases lay in between. CDR3 size: 23 residues. CDR1 is SGHAT and CDR2 is FQNNGV in the germline V gene. The CDR3, as DNA: TGTGCCAGCAGCTTTCTCCCACACCCACACCAAACCAGGGACGATCAAGCCAAAAACATTCAGTACTTC. Translation gives CASSFLPHPHQTRDDQAKNIQYF. The whole variable domain, remainder taken from reference TRBV11-2 and TRBJ2-4, is EAGVAQSPRYKIIEKRQSVAFWCNPISGHATLYWYQQILGQGPKLLIQFQNNGVVDDSQLPKDRFSAERLKGVDSTLKIQPAKLEDSAVYLCASSFLPHPHQTRDDQAKNIQYFGAGTRLSVL.